The rows below give T cell receptor beta chains drawn from one sample of a study of blood T cell repertoires in COVID-19. Sequencing used immunoSEQ multiplex PCR; TCRdb keeps in-frame clones, though not all of them. The sample lists some 120,000 clones; over 75% were seen once. The specimen sequenced was peripheral blood. The receptors shown here come from a man over 45 with acute or convalescent COVID-19. Both conserved end residues are part of each CDR3. D genes are given only for firm matches. The listing skips clone size in some rows; elsewhere it reads once, few, many or a size class.

size,V,J,D,CDR3,DNA
.,TRBV24-1,TRBJ2-1,.,CATSDLRSAGLTYNEQFF,TGTGCCACCAGTGATTTGCGCTCTGCAGGCCTTACCTACAATGAGCAGTTCTTC
.,TRBV6-5,TRBJ1-2,.,CASSYAGIGYTF,TGTGCCAGCAGTTACGCAGGGATCGGCTACACCTTC
.,TRBV19,TRBJ2-1,TRBD2,CASIKTSGSFDEQFF,TGTGCCAGTATTAAGACGAGCGGGAGTTTCGATGAGCAGTTCTTC
few,TRBV12-5,TRBJ2-1,TRBD2,CASGFGSGRIEQFF,TGTGCTAGTGGTTTCGGGAGCGGGAGAATTGAGCAGTTCTTC
once,TRBV14,TRBJ1-5,.,CASSQDAGQPQHF,TGTGCCAGCAGCCAAGACGCGGGCCAGCCCCAGCATTTT
.,TRBV2,TRBJ2-2,TRBD2,CASGRGGSANTGELFF,TGTGCCAGCGGGAGGGGCGGGAGCGCGAACACCGGGGAGCTGTTTTTT
.,TRBV5-4,TRBJ2-3,.,CASSLTSPGTDTQYF,TGTGCCAGCAGCTTAACTAGCCCCGGAACAGATACGCAGTATTTT
once,TRBV14,TRBJ1-1,.,CASSRDMGKWTEAFF,TGTGCCAGCAGTCGGGACATGGGGAAGTGGACTGAAGCTTTCTTT
.,TRBV5-1,TRBJ2-7,.,CASSLGAGSSYEQYF,TGCGCCAGCAGCTTGGGCGCGGGATCGTCCTACGAGCAGTACTTC
few,TRBV5-4,TRBJ2-2,.,CASKSPRGGELFF,TGTGCCAGCAAATCCCCCCGGGGCGGGGAGCTGTTTTTT
.,TRBV6-1,TRBJ1-5,TRBD1,CASSEQQGATEPQHF,TGTGCCAGCAGTGAGCAACAGGGGGCAACAGAGCCCCAGCATTTT
.,TRBV15,TRBJ2-1,TRBD2,CATSRGTSGFSYNEQFF,TGTGCCACCAGCAGGGGGACTAGCGGGTTCTCCTACAATGAGCAGTTCTTC
few,TRBV7-6,TRBJ2-2,.,CASSLDASLTGELFF,TGTGCCAGCAGCTTAGATGCTAGCCTCACCGGGGAGCTGTTTTTT
.,TRBV5-1,TRBJ2-7,.,CASTLSPLTYEQYF,TGCGCCAGCACCCTAAGCCCTCTAACCTACGAGCAGTACTTC
.,TRBV19,TRBJ2-7,TRBD1,CASSIATGVVREQYF,TGTGCCAGTAGTATAGCAACAGGGGTGGTGAGAGAGCAGTACTTC
.,TRBV6-5,TRBJ2-1,TRBD1,CASSYRGSSTDEQFF,TGTGCCAGCAGCTACAGGGGCTCTTCTACGGATGAGCAGTTCTTC
.,TRBV18,TRBJ2-1,TRBD2,CASSHNSGSDEQFF,TGTGCCAGCTCACATAATAGCGGGAGTGACGAGCAGTTCTTC
.,TRBV6-1,TRBJ2-2,.,CASSEAATGELFF,TGTGCCAGCAGTGAAGCGGCCACCGGGGAGCTGTTTTTT
.,TRBV6-5,TRBJ1-5,.,CASSYLQGGNQPQHF,TGTGCCAGCAGTTACTTACAGGGAGGCAATCAGCCCCAGCATTTT
.,TRBV5-1,TRBJ2-7,.,CASSPGLPSYEQYF,TGCGCCAGCAGCCCCGGACTTCCCTCCTACGAGCAGTACTTC
.,TRBV4-1,TRBJ2-2,TRBD1,CASSPTLTGIGELFF,TGCGCCAGCAGCCCCACCTTGACAGGGATCGGGGAGCTGTTTTTT
few,TRBV4-3,TRBJ1-2,.,CASSQESGVGYGYTF,TGCGCCAGCAGCCAAGAATCGGGGGTAGGCTATGGCTACACCTTC
few,TRBV2,TRBJ1-2,.,CASKSDRLSNGYTF,TGTGCCAGCAAATCAGACAGGCTTTCGAATGGCTACACCTTC
.,TRBV7-8,TRBJ2-1,.,CASSPTINSYNEQFF,TGTGCCAGCAGCCCAACTATAAACTCCTACAATGAGCAGTTCTTC
.,TRBV5-1,TRBJ1-1,TRBD1,CASSLGGQVNTEAFF,TGCGCCAGCAGCTTGGGGGGACAGGTGAACACTGAAGCTTTCTTT
.,TRBV28,TRBJ2-2,.,CASSLGGTRAKGTGELFF,TGTGCCAGCAGTCTGGGGGGAACTAGGGCAAAAGGCACCGGGGAGCTGTTTTTT
.,TRBV6-6,TRBJ2-7,.,CASSPLGGAEEEQYF,TGTGCCAGCAGTCCCCTTGGGGGGGCCGAGGAGGAGCAGTACTTC
.,TRBV11-2,TRBJ2-1,.,CASSLDIGLSYNEQFF,TGTGCCAGCAGCTTAGATATAGGACTCTCCTACAATGAGCAGTTCTTC
.,TRBV30,TRBJ2-1,.,CAWSAGLSYNEQFF,TGTGCCTGGAGTGCAGGACTATCCTACAATGAGCAGTTCTTC
.,TRBV7-2,TRBJ2-7,TRBD2,CASSLWAGTSGRTNEQYF,TGTGCCAGCAGCTTATGGGCTGGGACTAGCGGGAGGACCAACGAGCAGTACTTC
.,TRBV24-1,TRBJ1-2,.,CATSDPRDGYGYTF,TGTGCCACCAGTGATCCCAGGGATGGCTATGGCTACACCTTC
once,TRBV2,TRBJ1-2,.,CASGAGLNYGYTF,TGTGCCAGCGGGGCGGGGTTGAACTATGGCTACACCTTC
once,TRBV10-3,TRBJ2-5,.,CAITSRQQETQYF,TGTGCCATCACGAGCAGACAGCAAGAGACCCAGTACTTC
.,TRBV6-5,TRBJ2-7,.,CASSHDNLPIYEQYF,TGTGCCAGCAGTCACGACAACCTCCCAATCTACGAGCAGTACTTC
few,TRBV15,TRBJ2-7,.,CATSRVGGSYEQYF,TGTGCCACCAGCAGAGTCGGGGGATCCTACGAGCAGTACTTC
.,TRBV6-5,TRBJ2-2,.,CASSSSVTNTGELFF,TGTGCCAGCAGCTCCAGTGTTACGAACACCGGGGAGCTGTTTTTT